This T cell receptor beta chain was recorded in a study of blood T cell repertoires in COVID-19. Study information: Nucleic acid was either cDNA or gDNA, and it came from T cells, B-cell-depleted T cells, or PBMCs.

The CDR3 runs 12 residues. Looked up from germline, CDR1 is KGHSH and CDR2 is LQKENI. J was trimmed by 6 bases and V by 4 bases; bases with no gene match: 1. The study recruited people aged about 18 to 95 years across approximately 25 US areas. Note on this clone: The sample contains more than one DNA sequence encoding this CDR3.

Per the original data handling: Scientists estimated how many nucleated cells there were by amplifying reference gene primers. Method: immunoSEQ multiplex PCR; TCRdb's copy keeps in-frame clones and lacks some. That table supplies the V and J calls and clone size; D and trimming were determined from the DNA. The data contain roughly 200,000 clones, roughly nine tenths of them singletons. This sequence was found in a woman aged 25-40 years who had recovered from COVID-19. J is TRBJ1-2 and V is TRBV18; 8 nucleotides match TRBD1. The sequencing sample was made of PBMCs or T cells enriched from blood (not recorded which). This CDR3 is CASSLDRDGYTF. The CDR3 coding sequence is TGTGCCAGCTCACTGGACAGGGATGGCTACACCTTC.